The 11 T cell receptor beta chains in this list originate from one sample, sequenced in a study of OX40 agonist ivuxolimab in advanced cancers. Repertoires were generated with immunoSEQ multiplex PCR, while TCRdb's copy carries only in-frame clones and drops some. The sample has approximately 65,000 clones, 89% seen once. Sequenced here: CD4+ or CD8+ T cells sorted from blood, sampled in a trial of the OX40 agonist ivuxolimab. These TCRs come from an adult with an advanced solid tumor such as melanoma, head and neck, liver or kidney cancer.

In its sample, this clone was seen a few times. This chain joins TRBV6-6 and TRBJ1-2; 8 positions match TRBD1. Germline CDR1 reads MNHNY; CDR2 reads SVGAGI (reference sequence). The CDR3 totals 15 residues. Trimming took 0 bases from V and 0 from J; bases not matched to a gene: 0. The CDR3 DNA reads as TGTGCCAGCAGTTACTCGACAGGGGCTAACTATGGCTACACCTTC. Encoded protein: CASSYSTGANYGYTF.

This clone was observed a single time. The chain links TRBV10-3 to TRBJ2-5, with D unresolved. From germline, CDR1 is ENHRY and CDR2 SYGVKD. This CDR3 has 12 residues. Trimming removed 2 bases at V and 3 bases at J, with 4 bases between. CDR3 sequence (DNA): TGTGCCATCAGTGAGATCGAAGAGACCCAGTACTTC. This gives the protein CAISEIEETQYF.

The rearrangement links TRBV11-3 to TRBJ2-2, with 7 bases identical to TRBD1. Germline CDR1 SGHNT, CDR2 YENEEA. The CDR3 has 14 amino acids. Unmatched junction bases numbered 2, after V lost 6 bases and J lost 1 base. The CDR3 reads CASSTGVNTGELFF. As DNA, the CDR3 is TGTGCCAGCAGTACAGGGGTGAACACCGGGGAGCTGTTTTTT.

CDR3 in DNA: TGTGCCAGCAGTTACCTAAGTAGCGGGTTGCGCGAGCAGTACTTC. Translation: CASSYLSSGLREQYF. The chain links TRBV6-5 to TRBJ2-7; 7 bases line up with TRBD2. This CDR3 has 15 amino acids. J was trimmed by 6 bases and V by 2 bases; bases with no gene match: 10. In germline, CDR1 is MNHEY, CDR2 SVGAGI.

V gene TRBV19 combines with J gene TRBJ1-5; TRBD1 matches 9 bases. With 9 bases clipped from V and 2 bases from J, the junction kept 11 bases outside the gene matches. This CDR3 is 16 amino acids long. The germline V gene has CDR1 LNHDA and CDR2 SQIVND (reference sequence). The chain's CDR3 is CARTRDRENGNQPQHF. CDR3 DNA sequence: TGTGCCAGGACCCGGGACAGGGAAAATGGCAATCAGCCCCAGCATTTT.

V and J are TRBV19 and TRBJ1-2, with a weak D call TRBD1 (5 bases). The CDR3 has 15 amino acids. Trimming left V 6 bases short and J 0 bases short, with 14 bases between. The germline CDR1 and CDR2 sequences are LNHDA and SQIVND (reference sequence). In nucleotides, the CDR3 is TGTGCCAGTAGCAATCCACAGGAAGCTAACTATGGCTACACCTTC. Translation gives CASSNPQEANYGYTF.

This chain connects TRBV5-1 to TRBJ1-4, with D hard to call. Germline lookup yields CDR1 SGHRS and CDR2 YFSETQ. The V and J ends lost 0 bases and 4 bases respectively, with 4 bases between them. The CDR3 runs 13 residues. This chain's CDR3 is CASSLGFNEKLFF. DNA of the CDR3: TGCGCCAGCAGCTTGGGCTTTAATGAAAAACTGTTTTTT.

For the CDR3, the DNA is TGCAGCGGTCGGACTCACACAGATACGCAGTATTTT. This sequence encodes CSGRTHTDTQYF. The chain is built from TRBV29-1 and TRBJ2-3; maybe TRBD2 (5 bases). V lost 7 bases, J lost 2 bases, and 10 bases lay in between. Per the germline V gene, CDR1 is SQVTM and CDR2 is ANQGSEA. There are 12 residues in the CDR3.

The chain carries TRBV11-3 and TRBJ1-4, with unresolved D. V was clipped by 5 bases and J by 8 bases, with 18 bases between them. Germline-derived CDR1 and CDR2 are SGHNT and YENEEA. The CDR3 contains 15 residues. The CDR3 protein is CASSNPHTRSEKLFF. The CDR3 DNA sequence: TGTGCCAGCAGCAATCCACACACAAGGAGCGAAAAACTGTTTTTT.

The chain links TRBV5-1 to TRBJ2-5; 7 bases match TRBD2. This CDR3 spans 16 amino acids. The junction had 6 bases not matched to a gene; V was cut back by 0 bases and J by 1 base. Germline assignment: CDR1 SGHRS and CDR2 YFSETQ. This CDR3 is CASSLVGGMSQETQYF. The CDR3 nucleotides are TGCGCCAGCAGCTTGGTCGGGGGGATGTCCCAAGAGACCCAGTACTTC. Complete variable domain (other parts from reference TRBV5-1 and TRBJ2-5): KAGVTQTPRYLIKTRGQQVTLSCSPISGHRSVSWYQQTPGQGLQFLFEYFSETQRNKGNFPGRFSGRQFSNSRSEMNVSTLELGDSALYLCASSLVGGMSQETQYFGPGTRLLVL.

The chain carries TRBV7-3 and TRBJ2-7, with D uncertain. Germline CDR1 and CDR2: SGHTA and FQGTGA. The CDR3 length is 14 residues. The germline V and J ends were trimmed by 2 bases and 2 bases, with 10 bases remaining between them. The CDR3 DNA is TGTGCCAGCAGCTTAGGAGACCCTCCCTACGAGCAGTACTTC. As protein: CASSLGDPPYEQYF.